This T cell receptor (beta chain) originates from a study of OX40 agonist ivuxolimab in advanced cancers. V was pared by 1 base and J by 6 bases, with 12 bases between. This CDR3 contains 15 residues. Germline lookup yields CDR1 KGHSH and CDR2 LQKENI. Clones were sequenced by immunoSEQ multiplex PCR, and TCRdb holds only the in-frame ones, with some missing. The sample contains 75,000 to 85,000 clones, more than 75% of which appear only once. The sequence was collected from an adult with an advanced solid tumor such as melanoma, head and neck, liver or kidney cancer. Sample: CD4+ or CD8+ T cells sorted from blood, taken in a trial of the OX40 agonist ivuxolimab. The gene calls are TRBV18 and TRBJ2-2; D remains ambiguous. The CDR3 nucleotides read TGTGCCAGCTCACCACTTCAGCTGGTTCCCGGGGAGCTGTTTTTT. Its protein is CASSPLQLVPGELFF. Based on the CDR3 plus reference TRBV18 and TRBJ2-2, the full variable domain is NAGVMQNPRHLVRRRGQEARLRCSPMKGHSHVYWYRQLPEEGLKFMVYLQKENIIDESGMPKERFSAEFPKEGPSILRIQQVVRGDSAAYFCASSPLQLVPGELFFGEGSRLTVL.